A single sample is the source of the 10 T cell receptor beta chains below, sequenced in a study of metastatic and nonmetastatic thyroid tumors. Patients underwent thyroid surgery, and none had received any treatment before it. TCRdb re-called the PCR reads with MiXCR. The sample records around 19,000 clones, about a quarter being singletons. Material for sequencing was tumor tissue. These receptors originate from a female donor with papillary thyroid cancer or a benign thyroid nodule (not recorded which). Some clones in this sample may be carry-over from other donors' samples.

This clone has a count of ten or more. This rearrangement joins TRBV29-1 to TRBJ2-1; D is tentatively TRBD1 or TRBD2 (6 bases each). CDR1 and CDR2 (germline): SQVTM, ANQGSEA. V was trimmed by 2 bases and J by 6 bases, leaving 8 bases between them. This CDR3 region has 12 residues. CDR3 nucleotide sequence: TGCAGCGTTGAATGGGGGGCCAATGAGCAGTTCTTC. It specifies CSVEWGANEQFF.

By frequency in the sample, this clone is medium-sized. The V gene is TRBV2, the J gene TRBJ2-7; tentative D call: TRBD1 (6 bases). Germline V lookup: CDR1 SNHLY, CDR2 FYNNEI. Trimming left V 6 bases short and J 1 base short, with 7 bases between. CDR3 size: 12 residues. The CDR3 region has the DNA TGTGCCAGCAGGCAGGGGTCCTACGAGCAGTACTTC. This sequence encodes CASRQGSYEQYF.

For this clone: In the same sample, other DNA sequences code for this CDR3. The CDR3 loop reads CASSPQGASGYTF. Written as DNA, the CDR3 is TGTGCCAGCAGCCCACAGGGTGCAAGCGGCTACACCTTC. The V call is TRBV6-1, the J call TRBJ1-2; TRBD1 might be the D (6 bases). V lost 6 bases and J lost 8, with 16 bases in between. Germline V gene lookup returns CDR1 MNHNS and CDR2 SASEGT. The CDR3 is 13 residues long.

This clone was counted many times. The same CDR3 can be traced to other DNA sequences in this sample. The chain links TRBV5-1 to TRBJ1-1; D is unclear. The CDR3 spans 13 residues. Germline-derived CDR1 and CDR2 are SGHRS and YFSETQ. V gave up 0 bases and J gave up 7 bases, with 10 bases separating them. In nucleotides, the CDR3 is TGCGCCAGCAGCTTGGCCCCCGCGAATGAAGCTTTCTTT. This sequence encodes CASSLAPANEAFF.

Sample share makes this clone medium-sized. The genes are TRBV6-2 or TRBV6-3 and TRBJ2-4; D ambiguous. Germline V gene data show CDR1 as MNHEY and CDR2 as SVGEGT. V lost 0 bases and J 9 bases, leaving 9 bases between the germline ends. This CDR3 comprises 13 residues. The DNA of the CDR3 is TGTGCCAGCAGTTACTCGTACATAGCCATTCAGTACTTC. This sequence encodes CASSYSYIAIQYF.

The chain recombines TRBV24-1 with TRBJ2-3, with D possibly being TRBD1 or TRBD2 (6 bases each). From germline, CDR1 is KGHDR and CDR2 SFDVKD. V was cut by 12 bases and J by 0 bases, with 12 bases left in between. The CDR3 has 13 residues. CDR3 loop: CASVGGSTDTQYF. CDR3 in DNA: TGTGCCTCCGTGGGGGGCAGCACAGATACGCAGTATTTT.

This chain uses TRBV11-3 with TRBJ2-1; 10 bases align to TRBD2. CDR1 and CDR2 (germline): SGHNT, YENEEA. The ends lost 5 bases at V and 5 bases at J; junction bases unmatched: 3. The CDR3 extends over 14 amino acids. As DNA, the CDR3 is TGTGCCAGCAGCCTCACTAGCGGGGACAATGAGCAGTTCTTC. It is translated as CASSLTSGDNEQFF.

There are a few counts of this clone. The chain combines TRBV6-2 or TRBV6-3 with TRBJ2-7; D might be TRBD1 (6 bases). V was clipped by 2 bases and J by 1 base, with 9 bases between them. From germline, CDR1 is MNHEY and CDR2 SVGEGT. The CDR3 runs 14 residues. CDR3 amino acids: CASSYPDSSYEQYF. The CDR3 DNA sequence: TGTGCCAGCAGTTACCCGGACAGTTCCTACGAGCAGTACTTC.

Worth noting for this clone: At one end, the junction sequence differs from germline, possibly due to a read error. The CDR3 DNA is TGTGCCTTGAGTGGACTCGGGACTAGCGGGAGGTCTAAGCAGTTCTTC. As protein: CALSGLGTSGRSKQFF. The V and J genes are TRBV30 and TRBJ2-1, with 15 bases fitting TRBD2. CDR3 length equals 16 residues. Germline-derived CDR1 and CDR2 are GTSNPN and SVGIG (reference sequence).

This chain joins TRBV4-1 and TRBJ2-1; D unclear. The CDR3 has 12 residues. Looked up from germline, CDR1 is MGHRA and CDR2 is YSYEKL. The V end was cut by 2 bases, the J end by 10 bases, with 9 bases between. CDR3 sequence reads: CASSQLGIEQFF. CDR3 nucleotide sequence: TGCGCCAGCAGCCAACTAGGGATCGAGCAGTTCTTC.